The T cell receptor (beta chain) described here comes from a study of cytomegalovirus exposure and HLA in healthy donors. Study information: Later analysis reported that the 95 to 150 validation repertoires shared the platform of the approximately 670 first-cohort repertoires. Study findings and constraints: Through in vitro validation, three CMV-associated chains were shown to be specific for CMV antigens.

The J segment lost 3 bases and the V segment lost 4 bases, leaving 5 bases of the junction unmatched. The CDR3 spans 14 residues. Germline V lookup: CDR1 SGHNT, CDR2 YYREEE (reference sequence). Measured with immunoSEQ multiplex PCR; TCRdb has only the in-frame clones, and not every one. This table has 150,000 to 200,000 clones, around 88% appearing once. For this clone: The antigen remains undetermined.

The clonotype comes from a woman aged 18-29 years in good health and CMV-seronegative. This chain uses TRBV5-4 with TRBJ2-3; 7 bases match TRBD2. The sequencing input was PBMCs. CDR3 DNA: TGTGCCAGCAGCATATCGGGGGGTACAGATACGCAGTATTTT. Translating it yields CASSISGGTDTQYF.